This TCR beta chain derives from a study of early T cells in non-severe SARS-CoV-2 infection. The wider study: The input, bulk RNA from unsorted whole blood, was sequenced, and chains were unpaired. Study outcomes and limitations: Clonotype matching in VDJdb favored anti-spike CD8 responses and did not capture private and CD4 specificities.

Individual cDNA molecules received unique molecular identifiers. TCRdb itself ran the 5' RACE reads through MiXCR, one entry per CDR3 protein. The sample consists of approximately 97,000 distinct CDR3 sequences, approximately 9.9% of them appearing once. Comment on this clonotype: What it binds is unknown.

This specimen was whole blood, taken at baseline. The TCR sequence derives from an adult who was a healthcare worker with PCR-confirmed SARS-CoV-2 infection or an uninfected control (not recorded which).

The CDR3 region is CASSQQADTEAFF. The CDR3 DNA follows: TGTGCCAGCTCACAGCAGGCTGACACTGAAGCTTTCTTT. The chain carries TRBV18 and TRBJ1-1; no clear D. Between the trimmed V and J ends, which lost 4 bases and 3 bases, there was a span of 9 bases. Germline V gene data show CDR1 as KGHSH and CDR2 as LQKENI. The CDR3 has 13 residues.